This TCR beta chain originates from a study of T cells in Graves' hyperthyroidism and ophthalmopathy. The overall study: The authors collected peripheral blood at initial diagnosis, before any treatment.

Diagnoses used clinical symptoms, serum thyroxine and TRAb, thyroid ultrasound and orbital computed tomography. Study-wide results and limits: Using 13 V-J features, a model discriminated ophthalmopathy from stable hyperthyroidism. Blood samples included most of the expanded thyroid clonotypes exceeding 0.001.

It was RNA transcripts that yielded the amplified TCR beta CDR3 regions. HTBI primers were the set used in a first-round RT-PCR of the TCR CDR3. TCRdb re-called the multiplex PCR reads through MiXCR, storing one row per CDR3 protein. The sample includes over 350,000 distinct CDR3 sequences, roughly 13% seen only once; the top ten take approximately 27%. On this clonotype itself: Antigen specificity is unknown.

Sample: blood. This receptor was obtained from a middle-aged man with Graves' ophthalmopathy.

The CDR3 region is CASSLSGASNQPQHF. The CDR3 bases are TGTGCCAGCAGTTTATCAGGGGCAAGCAATCAGCCCCAGCATTTT. The chain is built from TRBV12-3 or TRBV12-4 and TRBJ1-5; D may be TRBD1 (6 bases). V gave up 2 bases and J gave up 1 base, with 9 bases separating them. The CDR3 consists of 15 residues.